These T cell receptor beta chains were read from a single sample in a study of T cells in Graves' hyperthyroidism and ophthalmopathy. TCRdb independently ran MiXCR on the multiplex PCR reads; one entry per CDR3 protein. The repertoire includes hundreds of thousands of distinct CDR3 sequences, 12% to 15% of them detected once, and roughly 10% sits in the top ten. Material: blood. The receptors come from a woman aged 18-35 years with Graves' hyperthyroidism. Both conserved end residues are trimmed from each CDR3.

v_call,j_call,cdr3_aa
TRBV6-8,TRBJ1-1,ASSYRRGPNTEAF
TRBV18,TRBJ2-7,ASSPGMPPEEQY
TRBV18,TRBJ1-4,ASSPNQASNEKLF
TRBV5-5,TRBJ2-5,ASSRRGGEYETQY
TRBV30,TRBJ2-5,AWSLRPPSKGQSLVEY
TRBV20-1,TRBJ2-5,SARRSGGTQETQY
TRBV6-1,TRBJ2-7,ASRPGTLAGGYEQY
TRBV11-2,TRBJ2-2,ASSHTVKDPGELF
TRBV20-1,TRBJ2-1,SAPDWKGRSYNEQF
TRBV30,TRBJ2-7,AWSWDTSGSSYEQY
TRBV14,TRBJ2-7,ASSHGQGTIYEQY
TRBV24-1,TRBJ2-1,ATSDLTGGGGEQF
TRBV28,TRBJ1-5,ASSLLQGDQPQH
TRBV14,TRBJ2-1,ASSQDETWTIDLHEQF
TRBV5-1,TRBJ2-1,ASSLVAGAGEQF
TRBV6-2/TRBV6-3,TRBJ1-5,ATDNQYEPRGPQH
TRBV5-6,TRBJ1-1,ASSLGRGYGEAF
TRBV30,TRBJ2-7,AWSTGRLQY
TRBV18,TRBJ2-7,ASSPQSPYEQY
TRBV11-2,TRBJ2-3,ASSPQTLAGGPPDTQY
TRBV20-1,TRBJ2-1,SAPEGTGVFDEQF
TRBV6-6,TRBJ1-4,ASSYLNEKLF
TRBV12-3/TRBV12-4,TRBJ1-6,ASSFTRTGGYSPLH
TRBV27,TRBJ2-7,ASSFLEGGPYEQY
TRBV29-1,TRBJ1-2,SVEWTGPTHYGYT
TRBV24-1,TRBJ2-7,ATSGGSLRDRENEQY
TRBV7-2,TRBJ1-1,ASSSPIDPDTTEAF
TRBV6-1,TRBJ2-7,ASSPHDRVVYEQY